These 28 T cell receptor beta chains originate from one sample sequenced in a study of shared clonotypes between healthy human individuals. TCRdb keeps only in-frame clones here, not all; method: immunoSEQ multiplex PCR. The sample shows some 2,500,000 clones, 85% to 95% of them seen only once. Specimen: naive CD4+ T cells from PBMCs. Subset: CD45RA+ positively selected. These receptors came from a young man in good health. Some clones in this sample may be carry-over from other donors' samples.

This clone was recorded once. V is TRBV18 and J is TRBJ1-1, with a tentative D call TRBD1 (5 bases). The V and J ends lost 3 bases and 7 bases respectively, with 12 bases between them. Germline CDR1 reads KGHSH; CDR2 reads LQKENI. This CDR3 has 13 amino acids. The DNA of the CDR3 is TGTGCCAGCTCACCGCGGGAGGGGAATGAAGCTTTCTTT. Its protein product is CASSPREGNEAFF.

This clone showed up just once. The V call is TRBV28, the J call TRBJ2-2; 7 nucleotides match TRBD1. Germline trimming cut 3 bases from V and 7 bases from J; bases unmatched to any gene: 8. The length of the CDR3 is 15 residues. The germline V gene encodes CDR1 MDHEN and CDR2 SYDVKM. This CDR3 is CASSLGDRGNGELFF. The CDR3 nucleotides are TGTGCCAGCAGTTTGGGGGACAGAGGAAACGGGGAGCTGTTTTTT. Supplemented by reference TRBV28 and TRBJ2-2, the full variable domain reads DVKVTQSSRYLVKRTGEKVFLECVQDMDHENMFWYRQDPGLGLRLIYFSYDVKMKEKGDIPEGYSVSREKKERFSLILESASTNQTSMYLCASSLGDRGNGELFFGEGSRLTVL.

The chain's CDR3 is CASSITGTRKSEQYF. CDR3 nucleotides: TGTGCCAGCAGTATAACCGGGACAAGGAAAAGCGAGCAGTACTTC. This chain connects TRBV7-9 to TRBJ2-7; D is perhaps TRBD1 (6 bases). Trimming stripped 6 bases from V and 6 bases from J, with 21 bases between. Germline V CDR1 and CDR2: SEHNR, FQNEAQ (reference sequence). This CDR3 comprises 15 residues.

This chain links TRBV2 with TRBJ2-3; D is perhaps TRBD2 (6 bases). V dropped 7 bases and J dropped 3 bases, with 14 bases sitting between them. The CDR3 extends over 14 amino acids. CDR1 and CDR2 (germline): SNHLY, FYNNEI. CDR3 nucleotides: TGTGCCAGCACCGGGGACTTTGGAACAGATACGCAGTATTTT. Translated, it gives CASTGDFGTDTQYF.

The CDR3 loop is CASSPETDTQYF. DNA of the CDR3: TGTGCCAGCAGCCCCGAGACAGATACGCAGTATTTT. The V and J genes are TRBV6-1 and TRBJ2-3; D call uncertain. Germline V gene sequence: CDR1 MNHNS, CDR2 SASEGT. V lost 6 bases and J lost 3, with 7 bases in between. The CDR3 is made up of 12 amino acids.

Written as DNA, the CDR3 is TGCGCCAGCAGCTCCCGGACAGGGAGTGGCAATGAGCAGTTCTTC. The encoded protein is CASSSRTGSGNEQFF. The chain combines TRBV5-1 with TRBJ2-1; TRBD1 matches 8 bases. Per germline, CDR1 SGHRS and CDR2 YFSETQ. This CDR3 is 15 amino acids long. V lost 3 bases and J lost 6; bases outside the gene matches: 8. Complete variable domain (other parts from reference TRBV5-1 and TRBJ2-1): KAGVTQTPRYLIKTRGQQVTLSCSPISGHRSVSWYQQTPGQGLQFLFEYFSETQRNKGNFPGRFSGRQFSNSRSEMNVSTLELGDSALYLCASSSRTGSGNEQFFGPGTRLTVL.

The CDR3 sequence is CASSPGTKETQYF. The CDR3 region has the DNA TGTGCCAGCAGTCCAGGGACAAAAGAGACCCAGTACTTC. V usage is TRBV6-5 and J usage is TRBJ2-5, with D possibly TRBD1 on 6 matching bases. The CDR3 length is 13 residues. V lost 5 bases and J lost 3, with 10 bases in between. Germline V lookup: CDR1 MNHEY, CDR2 SVGAGI.

The rearrangement joins TRBV5-6 to TRBJ2-5; no reliable D call. CDR1 is SGHDT and CDR2 is YYEEEE in the germline V gene. Trimming pared 4 bases from V and 1 base from J, leaving 14 bases between. This CDR3 has 15 amino acids. The CDR3 loop reads CASSPRTATQETQYF. The CDR3 DNA follows: TGTGCCAGCAGCCCCCGGACGGCGACCCAAGAGACCCAGTACTTC.

CDR3 DNA: TGTGCCAGCAAGTTAACAGGGGCAGATACGCAGTATTTT. It yields the protein CASKLTGADTQYF. The chain is built from TRBV28 and TRBJ2-3; 7 nucleotides align to TRBD1. V shed 7 bases, J shed 4 bases, and the junction held 5 bases outside the gene matches. This CDR3 is built from 13 residues. The germline CDR1 and CDR2 sequences are MDHEN and SYDVKM.

The V call is TRBV28, the J call TRBJ1-4; possible D gene TRBD1, 5 bases. CDR3 length equals 16 residues. Germline CDR1 is MDHEN and CDR2 is SYDVKM. Trimming stripped 4 bases from V and 10 bases from J, with 22 bases between. The CDR3 DNA sequence: TGTGCCAGCAGTTCTCAGACAAGGGGTTCTACCGCAAAACTGTTTTTT. Its protein product is CASSSQTRGSTAKLFF.

V is TRBV30 and J is TRBJ2-3; no definite D call. CDR3 length equals 15 residues. Germline V gene lookup returns CDR1 GTSNPN and CDR2 SVGIG (reference sequence). The V end was cut by 3 bases, the J end by 6 bases, with 19 bases between. The CDR3 loop is CAWRTGGVYLDTQYF. The CDR3 coding sequence is TGTGCCTGGAGGACGGGCGGAGTGTATTTGGATACGCAGTATTTT.

The V call is TRBV6-5, the J call TRBJ1-1; D is possibly TRBD1 (6 bases). Germline V gene lookup returns CDR1 MNHEY and CDR2 SVGAGI. This CDR3 region has 15 residues. Trimming stripped 7 bases from V and 0 bases from J, with 15 bases between. The CDR3 loop is CASIKGEGMNTEAFF. CDR3 DNA: TGTGCCAGCATCAAGGGGGAGGGAATGAACACTGAAGCTTTCTTT.

J is TRBJ2-1 and V is TRBV6-5, with TRBD2 matching over 14 bases. The J segment lost 9 bases and the V segment lost 6 bases, leaving 7 bases of the junction unmatched. The CDR3 runs 15 residues. From germline, CDR1 is MNHEY and CDR2 SVGAGI. The CDR3 nucleotides read TGTGCCAGCAGATTTGGGACTAGCGGGAGAAGTGAGCAGTTCTTC. Amino acids: CASRFGTSGRSEQFF.

The chain is built from TRBV4-1 and TRBJ2-1; TRBD1 matches at 8 bases. V was clipped by 1 base and J by 3 bases; unmatched bases: 5. This CDR3 spans 16 amino acids. The germline V gene encodes CDR1 MGHRA and CDR2 YSYEKL. The DNA for the CDR3 is TGCGCCAGCAGCCAAGCGGACAGGGCCTACTACAATGAGCAGTTCTTC. Encoded protein: CASSQADRAYYNEQFF.

The sample holds a few counts of this clone. The chain uses TRBV2 and TRBJ1-2, with a possible D match to TRBD1 (6 bases). The V gene lost 3 bases and the J gene lost 4 bases, with 15 bases spanning the gap. The CDR3 has 15 amino acids. CDR1 is SNHLY, CDR2 FYNNEI, per germline. The CDR3 DNA sequence: TGTGCCAGCAGTGACGCGACAGGTCTGGGCTATGGCTACACCTTC. It codes for CASSDATGLGYGYTF.

The rearrangement uses TRBV6-6 and TRBJ2-7, with TRBD1 matching over 8 bases. The CDR3 loop spans 14 amino acids. Germline CDR1 is MNHNY and CDR2 is SVGAGI (reference sequence). V dropped 2 bases and J dropped 6; count of bases not matched to a gene: 6. This CDR3 is CASSYQGAVGEQYF. CDR3 nucleotides: TGTGCCAGCAGTTACCAGGGGGCAGTGGGCGAGCAGTACTTC.

This clone was picked up a small number of times. In the same sample, other DNA sequences code for this CDR3. This chain links TRBV27 with TRBJ1-2; TRBD1 aligns across 7 bases. Germline V gene lookup returns CDR1 MNHEY and CDR2 SMNVEV (reference sequence). The CDR3 extends over 13 amino acids. Unmatched junction bases numbered 8, after V lost 5 bases and J lost 8 bases. Here the CDR3 reads CASSLPGGRGYTF. In DNA form, the CDR3 reads TGTGCCAGCAGTCTCCCAGGGGGGAGAGGCTACACCTTC.

This chain links TRBV20-1 with TRBJ2-5, with D uncertain. This CDR3 contains 11 residues. V shed 2 bases and J shed 6 bases, with 7 bases lying between them. Germline V lookup: CDR1 DFQATT, CDR2 SNEGSKA (reference sequence). The CDR3 nucleotides are TGCAGTGCTAGATCCGTGCAGACCCAGTACTTC. Residues: CSARSVQTQYF.

This rearrangement joins TRBV5-8 to TRBJ2-2, with D perhaps given as TRBD1 or TRBD2 (6 bases each). The V gene's germline CDR1 is SGHTS and CDR2 YDEGEE. The CDR3 is 18 residues long. With 4 bases removed from V and 4 bases from J, the gap between germline ends came to 23 bases. The CDR3 region is CASSGAPGRGLSTGELFF. CDR3 DNA: TGTGCCAGCAGCGGTGCCCCAGGTCGGGGGCTTAGCACCGGGGAGCTGTTTTTT.

Concerning this clone: Other DNA variants within this sample encode the same CDR3. The rearrangement uses TRBV5-6 and TRBJ2-2, with D possibly being TRBD1 or TRBD2 (6 bases each). Germline values: CDR1 SGHDT, CDR2 YYEEEE. This CDR3 contains 16 residues. Between the trimmed V and J ends, which lost 0 bases and 2 bases, there was a span of 11 bases. The CDR3 DNA sequence: TGTGCCAGCAGCTTGGTAGGGGGGTCCAACACCGGGGAGCTGTTTTTT. Translation: CASSLVGGSNTGELFF. Full variable domain (outside the CDR3, taken from reference TRBV5-6 and TRBJ2-2): DAGVTQSPTHLIKTRGQQVTLRCSPKSGHDTVSWYQQALGQGPQFIFQYYEEEERQRGNFPDRFSGHQFPNYSSELNVNALLLGDSALYLCASSLVGGSNTGELFFGEGSRLTVL.

V gene TRBV6-5 combines with J gene TRBJ2-5; D not certain. The DNA end is a closer match to TRBJ2-7, so the J assignment may be wrong. Germline values: CDR1 MNHEY, CDR2 SVGAGI. The length of the CDR3 is 15 residues. The DNA for the CDR3 is TGTGCCAGCGCCCGGGTTCCGGCCGGATCCTACGAGCAGTACTTC. Translation: CASARVPAGSYEQYF.

The genes are TRBV4-1 and TRBJ2-1, with 8 bases aligning to TRBD2. Germline loops: CDR1 MGHRA, CDR2 YSYEKL. CDR3 length: 16 amino acids. Unmatched junction bases numbered 8, after V lost 1 base and J lost 6 bases. CDR3 protein: CASSQVGREGRNEQFF. For the CDR3, the DNA is TGCGCCAGCAGCCAAGTGGGTCGGGAGGGCCGCAATGAGCAGTTCTTC.

The chain recombines TRBV5-8 with TRBJ2-7; no definite D call. The ends were cut back, 1 base at V and 7 bases at J, with 6 bases in the middle. Germline V gene sequence: CDR1 SGHTS, CDR2 YDEGEE. The CDR3 totals 11 residues. The CDR3 coding sequence is TGTGCCAGCAGCTTGACGGTGGAGCAGTACTTC. Protein product: CASSLTVEQYF.

The chain links TRBV6-1 to TRBJ1-1, with a tentative D call TRBD1 (6 bases). The germline V gene encodes CDR1 MNHNS and CDR2 SASEGT. Trimming left V 7 bases short and J 0 bases short, with 12 bases between. The CDR3 sequence is 14 residues long. The CDR3 coding sequence is TGTGCCAGCAATCTACAGGGTTTGAACACTGAAGCTTTCTTT. Translation gives CASNLQGLNTEAFF.

The rearrangement uses TRBV28 and TRBJ1-4; D gene uncertain. The CDR3 extends over 15 amino acids. Germline V lookup: CDR1 MDHEN, CDR2 SYDVKM. Trimming pared 4 bases from V and 5 bases from J, leaving 14 bases between. In DNA, the CDR3 is TGTGCCAGCAGTTATCCGGGCCGGATAAATGAAAAACTGTTTTTT. Residues: CASSYPGRINEKLFF.

As regards this clone: Other nucleotide sequences in the sample specify the same CDR3. The gene calls are TRBV5-1 and TRBJ1-5, with TRBD1 as a possible D gene (6 bases). CDR1 is SGHRS, CDR2 YFSETQ, per germline. This CDR3 is built from 15 residues. Trimming shortened V by 1 base and J by 2 bases, and 10 bases separated the two germline ends. CDR3 coding DNA: TGCGCCAGCAGCTTGACGGGGGCGGGCAATCAGCCCCAGCATTTT. It specifies CASSLTGAGNQPQHF.

The chain links TRBV5-1 to TRBJ2-2; D uncertain. CDR1 and CDR2 from the germline V gene are SGHRS and YFSETQ. This CDR3 has 14 amino acids. With 3 bases removed from V and 0 bases from J, the gap between germline ends came to 6 bases. The CDR3 DNA is TGCGCCAGCAGCTGGGAAGCGAACACCGGGGAGCTGTTTTTT. Residues: CASSWEANTGELFF. Supplemented by reference TRBV5-1 and TRBJ2-2, the full variable domain reads KAGVTQTPRYLIKTRGQQVTLSCSPISGHRSVSWYQQTPGQGLQFLFEYFSETQRNKGNFPGRFSGRQFSNSRSEMNVSTLELGDSALYLCASSWEANTGELFFGEGSRLTVL.

A word on this clone: This sample also contains other DNA sequences that code for the same CDR3. The chain couples TRBV5-1 to TRBJ2-2; perhaps TRBD1 as D (5 bases). V dropped 0 bases and J dropped 7 bases, with 7 bases sitting between them. Germline assignment: CDR1 SGHRS and CDR2 YFSETQ. The CDR3 is made up of 13 amino acids. CDR3 DNA: TGCGCCAGCAGCTTGGGGGGCGGCGGGGAGCTGTTTTTT. Translated: CASSLGGGGELFF.